Listed below are T cell receptor beta chains from one sample, sequenced in a study of human T cells and chemical hapten exposure. TCRdb redid the calling of the RACE reads with MiXCR, one entry per CDR3 protein. The profile shows roughly 360,000 distinct CDR3 sequences, around 4.8% of them singletons. The sequencing used whole blood, collected in connection with sensitization to the hapten diphenylcyclopropenone (DPC). The receptors here all came from a woman aged 50 to 60 with alopecia areata. Some clones in this sample may be carry-over from other donors' samples. Each CDR3 is given with its conserved first and last residue. A D gene is named only where the DNA matches it firmly. Some rows have no size entry. The others give once, few or many, or a class for an expanded clone.

j_gene,v_gene,abundance,d_gene,CDR3aa,CDR3nt
TRBJ2-7,TRBV13,many,TRBD2,CASSPRTRSYEQYF,TGTGCCAGCAGCCCACGGACTAGATCCTACGAGCAGTACTTC
TRBJ2-1,TRBV4-3,many,NA,CASSPAVVNEQFF,TGCGCCAGCAGCCCAGCGGTGGTGAATGAGCAGTTCTTC
TRBJ2-1,TRBV4-2,many,NA,CASSQENQGPYNEQFF,TGTGCCAGCAGCCAAGAAAATCAGGGTCCGTACAATGAGCAGTTCTTC
TRBJ2-1,TRBV7-9,NA,NA,CASSLSRNNEQFF,TGTGCCAGCAGCTTATCGCGCAACAATGAGCAGTTCTTC
TRBJ2-3,TRBV6-1,NA,NA,CASSELTTGRTDTQYF,TGTGCCAGCAGTGAATTGACAACAGGGCGCACAGATACGCAGTATTTT
TRBJ1-1,TRBV7-3,few,NA,CASSLSREDTEAFF,TGTGCCAGCAGCTTAAGCCGGGAAGACACTGAAGCTTTCTTT
TRBJ2-3,TRBV7-2,NA,TRBD2,CASRPGLAGVLGDTQYF,TGTGCCAGCAGACCTGGACTAGCGGGAGTCCTGGGAGATACGCAGTATTTT
TRBJ2-7,TRBV30,many,NA,CAWSVLVEQYF,TGTGCCTGGAGTGTACTAGTGGAACAGTACTTC
TRBJ1-2,TRBV5-1,many,TRBD1,CASSRPGADRGYGYTF,TGCGCCAGCAGCCGCCCAGGGGCAGACAGGGGCTATGGCTACACCTTC
TRBJ1-1,TRBV11-2,many,NA,CASSWGTEAFF,TGTGCCAGCAGTTGGGGCACTGAAGCTTTCTTT
TRBJ2-5,TRBV5-1,many,NA,CASSASGDQETQYF,TGCGCCAGCAGCGCGTCAGGTGATCAAGAGACCCAGTACTTC
TRBJ2-7,TRBV20-1,many,NA,CSARGTVSYEQYF,TGCAGTGCTAGAGGGACGGTGTCCTACGAGCAGTACTTC
TRBJ2-1,TRBV6-2/TRBV6-3,many,TRBD2,CASSSPGTSVFSYNEQFF,TGTGCCAGCAGTTCTCCAGGGACTAGCGTATTCTCCTACAATGAGCAGTTCTTC
TRBJ1-2,TRBV12-3/TRBV12-4,many,NA,CASRAGSQNYGYTF,TGTGCCAGCAGAGCCGGGAGCCAGAACTATGGCTACACCTTC
TRBJ2-7,TRBV28,many,NA,CASSLGLGEQYF,TGTGCCAGCAGTTTAGGGCTGGGCGAGCAGTACTTC
TRBJ2-1,TRBV20-1,many,NA,CSGRPVQGWVRVDEQFF,TGCAGTGGCAGACCCGTACAGGGATGGGTCCGGGTGGATGAGCAGTTCTTC
TRBJ2-6,TRBV7-2,NA,NA,CASSWDGSGANVLTF,TGTGCCAGCAGCTGGGACGGCTCGGGGGCCAACGTCCTGACTTTC
TRBJ2-2,TRBV12-3/TRBV12-4,few,NA,CASSLSEGRAGELFF,TGTGCCAGCAGCCTTTCTGAGGGAAGGGCCGGGGAGCTGTTTTTT
TRBJ2-3,TRBV3-1,many,TRBD2,CASSSTSGRAPTDTQYF,TGTGCCAGCAGTTCAACTAGCGGGAGGGCCCCCACAGATACGCAGTATTTT
TRBJ2-5,TRBV5-1,NA,NA,CASSLLPGTGDSGGTQYF,TGCGCCAGCAGCCTCCTACCCGGGACAGGGGATAGCGGGGGGACCCAGTACTTC
TRBJ2-1,TRBV28,NA,NA,CASSLREGAAYNEQFF,TGTGCCAGCAGTTTACGGGAGGGGGCGGCCTACAATGAGCAGTTCTTC
TRBJ2-5,TRBV3-1,NA,NA,CASSQDSDSGTQYF,TGTGCCAGCAGCCAAGATTCGGACTCGGGGACCCAGTACTTC
TRBJ2-5,TRBV13,many,TRBD1,CASSTRTGYETQYF,TGTGCCAGCAGCACCCGGACAGGGTACGAGACCCAGTACTTC
TRBJ1-2,TRBV2,few,TRBD1,CASRAGTGGAIYGYTF,TGTGCCAGCAGAGCCGGGACAGGGGGCGCAATTTATGGCTACACCTTC
TRBJ1-5,TRBV7-9,many,NA,CASSLPDSDKPQHF,TGTGCCAGCAGCTTACCGGACAGCGATAAGCCCCAGCATTTT
TRBJ2-5,TRBV5-1,many,NA,CASSGELTPVETQYF,TGCGCCAGCAGCGGAGAACTTACGCCGGTGGAGACCCAGTACTTC
TRBJ2-1,TRBV15,few,TRBD2,CATSRVLAGVNEQFF,TGTGCCACCAGCAGAGTACTAGCGGGAGTAAATGAGCAGTTCTTC
TRBJ2-7,TRBV29-1,many,NA,CSVNSSPGEQYF,TGCAGCGTTAATAGCTCCCCGGGAGAGCAGTACTTC
TRBJ2-1,TRBV4-3,many,TRBD2,CASSPGLAGGPREQFF,TGCGCCAGCAGCCCAGGACTAGCGGGAGGGCCCAGGGAGCAGTTCTTC
TRBJ2-3,TRBV14,few,NA,CASSQVTIQDVPDTQYF,TGTGCCAGCAGCCAAGTTACGATCCAGGACGTGCCAGATACGCAGTATTTT
TRBJ2-7,TRBV6-6,many,TRBD2,CASSYLNLLAGNYEQYF,TGTGCCAGCAGTTACCTCAATCTTCTAGCGGGGAACTACGAGCAGTACTTC
TRBJ2-3,TRBV28,many,TRBD2,CASSLSLDGTSGSPDTQYF,TGTGCCAGCAGTTTAAGTTTGGACGGGACTAGCGGGAGTCCAGATACGCAGTATTTT
TRBJ2-7,TRBV20-1,few,TRBD2,CSARLAGGTEQYF,TGCAGTGCTAGACTAGCGGGAGGGACCGAGCAGTACTTC
TRBJ2-3,TRBV20-1,NA,TRBD1,CSARSPRGSTQYF,TGCAGTGCTAGATCTCCCAGGGGGTCTACGCAGTATTTT
TRBJ2-3,TRBV14,many,TRBD2,CASSHRLAGLSTDTQYF,TGTGCCAGCAGCCACAGACTAGCGGGTTTATCCACAGATACGCAGTATTTT
TRBJ2-5,TRBV29-1,many,NA,CSAGTGAETQYF,TGCAGCGCGGGGACGGGGGCAGAGACCCAGTACTTC
TRBJ1-5,TRBV7-9,many,TRBD1,CASSSRENRGLKQPQHF,TGTGCCAGCAGCTCCCGAGAAAACAGGGGTCTTAAGCAGCCCCAGCATTTT
TRBJ2-3,TRBV29-1,few,NA,CSVVGLSTDTQYF,TGCAGCGTTGTGGGACTGAGCACAGATACGCAGTATTTT
TRBJ2-3,TRBV2,many,TRBD2,CASKGLAVRTDTQYF,TGTGCCAGCAAGGGACTAGCGGTCCGCACAGATACGCAGTATTTT
TRBJ1-2,TRBV7-2,many,TRBD1,CASTGTGGYGYTF,TGTGCCAGCACCGGAACAGGGGGCTATGGCTACACCTTC
TRBJ1-2,TRBV12-3/TRBV12-4,NA,NA,CASSSTGSSNYGYTF,TGTGCCAGCAGTTCCACGGGCTCTTCTAACTATGGCTACACCTTC
TRBJ2-6,TRBV27,few,NA,CASSPVGANVLTF,TGTGCCAGCAGTCCGGTAGGGGCCAACGTCCTGACTTTC
TRBJ2-4,TRBV9,many,TRBD1,CASSGQGAWNIQYF,TGTGCCAGCAGCGGACAGGGGGCATGGAACATTCAGTACTTC
TRBJ2-1,TRBV12-5,many,NA,CASGLEGVSYNEQFF,TGTGCTAGTGGTTTGGAAGGGGTCTCCTACAATGAGCAGTTCTTC
TRBJ2-7,TRBV7-9,NA,NA,CASSSPGGSEQYF,TGTGCCAGCAGCTCCCCCGGCGGGTCCGAGCAGTACTTC
TRBJ2-5,TRBV7-2,many,TRBD2,CASSPGLAVQETQYF,TGTGCCAGCAGCCCGGGACTAGCGGTTCAAGAGACCCAGTACTTC
TRBJ2-5,TRBV5-5,NA,NA,CASSSPMATQYF,TGTGCCAGCAGCTCCCCAATGGCGACCCAGTACTTC
TRBJ2-1,TRBV4-1,few,NA,CASSQEDRIPYNEQFF,TGCGCCAGCAGCCAAGAAGACAGGATCCCCTACAATGAGCAGTTCTTC
TRBJ1-2,TRBV6-6,many,TRBD1,CASSYSSDRGNYGYTF,TGTGCCAGCAGTTACTCGAGCGACAGGGGGAACTATGGCTACACCTTC
TRBJ2-5,TRBV28,NA,TRBD2,CASTPGGLIRAQYF,TGTGCCAGCACCCCGGGGGGGCTGATAAGAGCCCAGTACTTC
TRBJ1-2,TRBV3-1,NA,NA,CASSQASTWAYGYTF,TGTGCCAGCAGCCAAGCCTCGACATGGGCCTATGGCTACACCTTC
TRBJ2-7,TRBV5-4,many,NA,CASSSRDSYEQYF,TGTGCCAGCAGCAGTCGGGACTCCTACGAGCAGTACTTC
TRBJ2-3,TRBV10-2,many,TRBD2,CASSIVSGGLTDTQYF,TGCGCCAGCAGTATAGTTAGCGGGGGCCTCACAGATACGCAGTATTTT
TRBJ2-6,TRBV7-2,NA,NA,CASSSQRGSGANVLTF,TGTGCCAGCAGCTCGCAGAGGGGTTCGGGGGCCAACGTCCTGACTTTC
TRBJ1-5,TRBV7-2,many,NA,CASSARTVSNQPQHF,TGTGCCAGCAGCGCGAGGACAGTTAGCAATCAGCCCCAGCATTTT
TRBJ2-5,TRBV15,many,NA,CATSRAQGGSETQYF,TGTGCCACCAGCAGAGCTCAGGGGGGCTCGGAGACCCAGTACTTC
TRBJ2-7,TRBV25-1,NA,NA,CASSSQQTPGSYEQYF,TGTGCCAGCAGTTCCCAACAGACACCCGGCTCCTACGAGCAGTACTTC